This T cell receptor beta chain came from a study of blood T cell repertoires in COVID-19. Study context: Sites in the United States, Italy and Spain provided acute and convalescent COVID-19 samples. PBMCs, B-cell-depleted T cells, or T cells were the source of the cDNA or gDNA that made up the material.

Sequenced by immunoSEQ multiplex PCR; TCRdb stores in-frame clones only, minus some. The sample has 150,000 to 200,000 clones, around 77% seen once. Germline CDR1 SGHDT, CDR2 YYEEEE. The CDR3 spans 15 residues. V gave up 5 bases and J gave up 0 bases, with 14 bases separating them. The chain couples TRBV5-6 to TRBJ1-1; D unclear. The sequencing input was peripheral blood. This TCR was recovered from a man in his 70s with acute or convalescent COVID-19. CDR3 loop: CASRPTGLMNTEAFF. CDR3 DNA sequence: TGTGCCAGCAGACCAACGGGTCTCATGAACACTGAAGCTTTCTTT. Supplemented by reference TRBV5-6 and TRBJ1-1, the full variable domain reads DAGVTQSPTHLIKTRGQQVTLRCSPKSGHDTVSWYQQALGQGPQFIFQYYEEEERQRGNFPDRFSGHQFPNYSSELNVNALLLGDSALYLCASRPTGLMNTEAFFGQGTRLTVV.